These 32 T cell receptor beta chains share one sample of origin, sequenced in a study of T cells in Graves' hyperthyroidism and ophthalmopathy. The investigators amplified TCR beta CDR3 regions from RNA transcripts. The TCR CDR3 first-round RT-PCR relied on the HTBI primer set. TCRdb re-analysed the multiplex PCR reads in MiXCR, keeping a single row per CDR3 protein. Of approximately 590,000 distinct CDR3 sequences in the sample, 15% to 18% were seen once. Sequenced sample: blood. The receptors here all came from a woman in her twenties or thirties with Graves' hyperthyroidism.

The J gene is TRBJ1-5, the V gene TRBV7-9; 8 bases line up with TRBD1. The CDR3 covers 12 residues. Looked up from germline, CDR1 is SEHNR and CDR2 is FQNEAQ (reference sequence). With V trimmed by 5 bases and J by 11 bases, 5 bases remained unmatched. The CDR3 nucleotides are TGTGCCAGCAGCCAAGAGGACAGGGCCCAGCATTTT. It specifies CASSQEDRAQHF.

This clonotype was counted only a few times. This chain links TRBV5-5 with TRBJ2-5; 13 bases agree with TRBD2. V lost 5 bases, J lost 4 bases, and 11 bases stayed unmatched. The CDR3 is made up of 17 amino acids. Germline V gene lookup returns CDR1 SGHKS and CDR2 YYEKEE (reference sequence). The CDR3 is CASSLAPLAGGRETQYF. In nucleotides, the CDR3 is TGTGCCAGCAGTCTGGCGCCACTAGCGGGAGGGAGAGAGACCCAGTACTTC.

This clonotype was seen more than once but under ten times. This chain links TRBV12-5 with TRBJ1-3; TRBD1 might be the D (6 bases). V was shortened by 0 bases and J by 10 bases, with 13 bases between the two germline ends. The CDR3 sequence is 14 residues long. The germline V gene encodes CDR1 LGHNT and CDR2 FRNRAP. The CDR3 region has the DNA TGTGCTAGTGGTTTGGTACTGGACAGTTCGACCATATATTTT. The encoded protein is CASGLVLDSSTIYF.

There are many counts of this clonotype. This chain connects TRBV28 to TRBJ2-4; D assignment may be TRBD1 or TRBD2 (5 bases each). This CDR3 contains 13 residues. V lost 5 bases, J lost 10 bases, and 15 bases lay in between. Germline V gene sequence: CDR1 MDHEN, CDR2 SYDVKM. The CDR3 region is CASSLDGAWIQYF. The CDR3 DNA follows: TGTGCCAGCAGTCTCGACGGGGCATGGATTCAGTACTTC.

The table lists this clonotype with many counts. The chain carries TRBV2 and TRBJ2-6; the match to TRBD1 covers 7 bases. Germline trimming cut 3 bases from V and 2 bases from J; bases unmatched to any gene: 7. Germline CDR1 is SNHLY and CDR2 is FYNNEI. The CDR3 length is 17 residues. CDR3: CASSDRIGGTGANVLTF. The CDR3 DNA reads as TGTGCCAGCAGTGATCGGATAGGGGGCACTGGGGCCAACGTCCTGACTTTC.

This clonotype was counted many times. The chain carries TRBV6-5 and TRBJ2-3; TRBD2 agrees at 9 bases. This CDR3 has 19 amino acids. Germline trimming cut 0 bases from V and 0 bases from J; bases unmatched to any gene: 10. The germline CDR1 and CDR2 sequences are MNHEY and SVGAGI. This chain's CDR3 is CASSYSNFRLAASTDTQYF. The CDR3 nucleotides are TGTGCCAGCAGTTACTCCAATTTCCGACTAGCGGCTAGCACAGATACGCAGTATTTT.

As concerns this clonotype: With a much larger clone just one base away, this may be a read error. The chain links TRBV10-3 to TRBJ2-5, with D maybe TRBD1 (5 bases). V gave up 6 bases and J gave up 5 bases, with 22 bases separating them. CDR1 and CDR2 from the germline V gene are ENHRY and SYGVKD. The CDR3 loop spans 16 amino acids. CDR3: CAIRDRQTGRKETQYF. The CDR3 DNA is TGTGCCATCAGGGACCGACAGACCGGGCGGAAGGAGACCCAGTACTTC.

This clonotype was counted only a few times. This rearrangement joins TRBV13 to TRBJ2-3, with 13 bases fitting TRBD2. From germline, CDR1 is PRHDT and CDR2 FYEKMQ (reference sequence). Germline trimming cut 5 bases from V and 0 bases from J; bases unmatched to any gene: 5. The CDR3 loop spans 17 amino acids. The CDR3 DNA is TGTGCCAGCAGCGGCCGACTAGCGGGAGGAAGCACAGATACGCAGTATTTT. Amino acid sequence: CASSGRLAGGSTDTQYF.

This sequence joins TRBV12-3 or TRBV12-4 and TRBJ2-1; D may be TRBD2 (6 bases). This CDR3 has 14 residues. Trimming cost V 5 bases and J 13 bases, with 21 bases left between them. The CDR3 loop is CASSEFGGNGLQFF. The CDR3 DNA is TGTGCCAGCAGTGAGTTTGGAGGGAATGGTCTCCAGTTCTTC.

This clonotype was recorded at least ten times. The rearrangement joins TRBV2 to TRBJ2-4, with TRBD1 as a possible D gene (7 bases). V lost 6 bases and J lost 4, with 19 bases in between. Germline values: CDR1 SNHLY, CDR2 FYNNEI. The CDR3 runs to 16 residues. The CDR3: CASRYQSTGRKNIQYF. The CDR3 region has the DNA TGTGCCAGCAGGTATCAATCGACAGGGAGGAAAAACATTCAGTACTTC.

This chain links TRBV2 with TRBJ2-7; 11 positions agree with TRBD1. This CDR3 comprises 15 residues. With V trimmed by 6 bases and J by 4 bases, 8 bases remained unmatched. The germline CDR1 and CDR2 sequences are SNHLY and FYNNEI. The CDR3 DNA follows: TGTGCCAGCAGCGGGGACAGGGGGGGATCTTACGAGCAGTACTTC. This encodes CASSGDRGGSYEQYF.

As regards this clonotype: A single base separates this from a much larger clone, so it may be a read error. The rearrangement links TRBV29-1 to TRBJ1-1; D not certain. The CDR3 contains 11 residues. Germline assignment: CDR1 SQVTM and CDR2 ANQGSEA. In DNA, the CDR3 is TGCAGCGTTGGGCAGAACACTGAAGCTCTCTTT. Protein: CSVGQNTEALF.

This clonotype was counted a few times. The chain joins TRBV3-1 to TRBJ1-1, with D unresolved. The CDR3 runs to 13 residues. Germline V gene sequence: CDR1 LGHDT, CDR2 YNNKEL (reference sequence). Trimming removed 0 bases from V and 5 bases from J, with 7 bases in between. DNA for the CDR3: TGTGCCAGCAGCCAAGATCAAACTACTGAAGCTTTCTTT. Its translation: CASSQDQTTEAFF.

This clonotype was observed at least ten times. J is TRBJ2-7 and V is TRBV10-3, with D tentatively TRBD2 (5 bases). CDR1 ENHRY and CDR2 SYGVKD come from the germline V gene. Deletions cut 10 bases from V and 1 base from J, with 14 bases between. The CDR3 spans 13 residues. The CDR3 loop is CATTAAGSYEQYF. The CDR3 DNA reads as TGTGCCACCACGGCGGCGGGTTCCTACGAGCAGTACTTC.

This chain joins TRBV29-1 and TRBJ1-2, with D perhaps TRBD1 (5 bases). The CDR3 has 13 amino acids. V dropped 6 bases and J dropped 3 bases, with 14 bases sitting between them. CDR1 is SQVTM and CDR2 is ANQGSEA in the germline V gene. The CDR3 protein is CSVSTGLDYGYTF. The CDR3 DNA follows: TGCAGCGTATCGACGGGGCTTGACTATGGCTACACCTTC.

The sample holds a few counts of this clonotype. CDR3 in DNA: TGTGCCAGCTCCCTTAGGGGGGTAGAGGAAACTGAAGCTTTCTTT. Protein sequence: CASSLRGVEETEAFF. J is TRBJ1-1 and V is TRBV18; maybe TRBD1 (6 bases). V lost 6 bases and J lost 5, with 19 bases in between. CDR1 and CDR2 from the germline V gene are KGHSH and LQKENI. There are 15 residues in the CDR3.

The sample holds many counts of this clonotype. This sequence joins TRBV11-2 and TRBJ1-1; TRBD1 matches 9 bases. Unmatched junction bases numbered 7, after V lost 4 bases and J lost 10 bases. CDR1 is SGHAT, CDR2 FQNNGV, per germline. The CDR3 consists of 13 residues. The CDR3 loop reads CASSSHEQGAAFF. The DNA for the CDR3 is TGTGCCAGCAGCTCTCATGAACAGGGGGCAGCTTTCTTT.

Many counts were recorded for this clonotype. The chain joins TRBV18 to TRBJ2-7; possible D gene TRBD2, 6 bases. There are 14 residues in the CDR3. Looked up from germline, CDR1 is KGHSH and CDR2 is LQKENI. Trimming cost V 4 bases and J 6 bases, with 16 bases left between them. CDR3 nucleotide sequence: TGTGCCAGCTCACAAAGGGACGGAGGGGTCGAGCAGTACTTC. Amino acids: CASSQRDGGVEQYF.

A note on this clonotype: Germline and junction disagree at one end, which may indicate a read error. The chain recombines TRBV11-2 with TRBJ2-7; TRBD2 aligns across 7 bases. The CDR3 loop spans 13 amino acids. Germline V CDR1 and CDR2: SGHAT, FQNNGV. The CDR3 region has the DNA TGTGCCAGCAGCTTAGAGGTGGGAGGGCCGTTCGGCTTC. Translation gives CASSLEVGGPFGF. Together with reference TRBV11-2 and TRBJ2-7, the CDR3 gives the full variable domain: EAGVAQSPRYKIIEKRQSVAFWCNPISGHATLYWYQQILGQGPKLLIQFQNNGVVDDSQLPKDRFSAERLKGVDSTLKIQPAKLEDSAVYLCASSLEVGGPFGFGPGTRLTVT.

The chain carries TRBV14 and TRBJ2-7; 8 bases are shared with TRBD1. Germline V gene lookup returns CDR1 SGHDN and CDR2 FVKESK. V trimming: 4 bases; J trimming: 5 bases; junction bases outside the gene matches: 10. This CDR3 is 15 amino acids long. The CDR3 reads CASSPVGQGAHEQYF. In DNA, the CDR3 is TGTGCCAGCAGCCCCGTCGGGCAGGGGGCTCACGAGCAGTACTTC.

About this clonotype itself: This may be a read error: a much more frequent sequence differs by one nucleotide. This chain uses TRBV28 with TRBJ1-2, with D maybe TRBD1 (5 bases). The V end lost 1 base, the J end lost 7 bases, and 13 bases lay between the germline ends. Germline CDR1 is MDHEN and CDR2 is SYDVKM. This CDR3 has 14 residues. CDR3 sequence (DNA): TGTGCCAGCAGTTTATTGGGACGACTGGGTGGCTACACCTTC. Translating it yields CASSLLGRLGGYTF.

This chain connects TRBV5-1 to TRBJ1-4, with TRBD1 matching 10 bases. V was clipped by 4 bases and J by 6 bases; unmatched bases: 6. CDR3 length: 15 amino acids. Germline CDR1 is SGHRS and CDR2 is YFSETQ. CDR3 nucleotide sequence: TGCGCCAGCAGCACCTTGACAGGGGGCGATGAAAAACTGTTTTTT. It translates to CASSTLTGGDEKLFF.

This clonotype was seen many times. The chain has TRBV7-3 and TRBJ2-2, with 7 nucleotides matching TRBD2. Losses at the gene ends were 2 bases for V and 7 bases for J; bases not matched to a gene: 7. The CDR3 contains 15 residues. Germline V lookup: CDR1 SGHTA, CDR2 FQGTGA. Here the CDR3 DNA reads TGTGCCAGCAGCTTAGGATCGGGGGGTGACGGGGAGCTGTTTTTT. It yields the protein CASSLGSGGDGELFF. The complete variable domain, with remaining parts taken from reference TRBV7-3 and TRBJ2-2, reads GAGVSQTPSNKVTEKGKYVELRCDPISGHTALYWYRQSLGQGPEFLIYFQGTGAADDSGLPNDRFFAVRPEGSVSTLKIQRTERGDSAVYLCASSLGSGGDGELFFGEGSRLTVL.

The chain uses TRBV3-1 and TRBJ2-7, with 9 bases identical to TRBD1. V was pared by 0 bases and J by 7 bases, with 7 bases of the junction left unmatched. CDR1 and CDR2 from the germline V gene are LGHDT and YNNKEL (reference sequence). CDR3 length equals 15 residues. The CDR3 DNA follows: TGTGCCAGCAGCCAAGAGTTGGGGACAGGGCGGGAGCAGTACTTC. Translated: CASSQELGTGREQYF.

This clonotype was recorded many times. The chain joins TRBV6-1 to TRBJ2-4, with 7 bases fitting TRBD1. With 6 bases clipped from V and 0 bases from J, the junction kept 8 bases outside the gene matches. The CDR3 spans 16 residues. Germline V lookup: CDR1 MNHNS, CDR2 SASEGT. The DNA for the CDR3 is TGTGCCAGCAGCCCCGCGGACAGGCTAGCCAAAAACATTCAGTACTTC. This gives the protein CASSPADRLAKNIQYF.

V is TRBV27 and J is TRBJ1-1; 10 positions agree with TRBD1. The germline V gene has CDR1 MNHEY and CDR2 SMNVEV (reference sequence). The CDR3 sequence is 15 residues long. V gave up 4 bases and J gave up 7 bases; unmatched junction bases: 9. CDR3 residues: CASSYAGTGVYEAFF. In nucleotides, the CDR3 is TGTGCCAGCAGTTACGCCGGGACAGGGGTTTATGAAGCTTTCTTT.

This clonotype showed up many times. The chain joins TRBV7-3 to TRBJ2-3, with 12 bases aligning to TRBD2. CDR1 and CDR2 from the germline V gene are SGHTA and FQGTGA. CDR3 length equals 16 residues. With 5 bases clipped from V and 6 bases from J, the junction kept 9 bases outside the gene matches. CDR3 amino acids: CASSPSSGRAADTQYF. CDR3 DNA sequence: TGTGCCAGCAGCCCATCTAGCGGGAGGGCCGCGGATACGCAGTATTTT. Full variable domain (outside the CDR3, taken from reference TRBV7-3 and TRBJ2-3): GAGVSQTPSNKVTEKGKYVELRCDPISGHTALYWYRQSLGQGPEFLIYFQGTGAADDSGLPNDRFFAVRPEGSVSTLKIQRTERGDSAVYLCASSPSSGRAADTQYFGPGTRLTVL.

This clonotype was detected ten times or more. The chain has TRBV27 and TRBJ2-7; TRBD1 is a possible D gene (5 bases). Germline CDR1 is MNHEY and CDR2 is SMNVEV (reference sequence). Trimming removed 5 bases at V and 1 base at J, with 15 bases between. The CDR3 is 15 amino acids. The CDR3 protein is CASSLRGLGSYEQYF. The CDR3 bases are TGTGCCAGCAGTCTAAGGGGCCTTGGGTCCTACGAGCAGTACTTC.

A few counts support this clonotype. CDR3 in DNA: TGTGCCAGCAGCTTGATCGAAAGCAATGAGCAGTTCTTC. It codes for CASSLIESNEQFF. The gene calls are TRBV5-6 and TRBJ2-1; D gene ambiguous. CDR1 is SGHDT, CDR2 YYEEEE, per germline. This CDR3 has 13 residues. V was shortened by 1 base and J by 6 bases, with 8 bases between the two germline ends. Using reference TRBV5-6 and TRBJ2-1 for the parts outside the CDR3, the full variable domain is DAGVTQSPTHLIKTRGQQVTLRCSPKSGHDTVSWYQQALGQGPQFIFQYYEEEERQRGNFPDRFSGHQFPNYSSELNVNALLLGDSALYLCASSLIESNEQFFGPGTRLTVL.

This clonotype has a count of ten or more. This rearrangement joins TRBV11-1 to TRBJ2-7; D perhaps matches TRBD1 (5 bases). Trimming took off 2 bases at V and 5 bases at J, with 19 bases between the two ends. The CDR3 spans 16 residues. From germline, CDR1 is SGHAT and CDR2 FQDESV (reference sequence). This chain's CDR3 is CASSLSTQGGGDEQYF. CDR3 bases: TGTGCCAGCAGCTTAAGCACTCAGGGTGGCGGTGACGAGCAGTACTTC.

This clonotype has a count of ten or more. CDR3 coding DNA: TGTGCCAGCAGTTCCCAGGGCGTCGAGCAGTTCTTC. It yields the protein CASSSQGVEQFF. This rearrangement joins TRBV6-2 or TRBV6-3 to TRBJ2-1, with D tentatively TRBD1 (5 bases). CDR3 length: 12 residues. V was trimmed by 4 bases and J by 10 bases, leaving 11 bases between them. CDR1 is MNHEY, CDR2 SVGEGT, per germline.

The chain recombines TRBV12-5 with TRBJ1-1, with unresolved D. Per the germline V gene, CDR1 is LGHNT and CDR2 is FRNRAP. Deletions cut 2 bases from V and 2 bases from J, with 12 bases between. This CDR3 contains 15 residues. CDR3 sequence: CASGLTQRFNTEAFF. The CDR3 coding sequence is TGTGCTAGTGGTTTGACACAGAGGTTTAACACTGAAGCTTTCTTT.